The 8 T cell receptor beta chains presented below share a single source sample, sequenced in a study of T cells in Graves' hyperthyroidism and ophthalmopathy. The CDR3 regions of TCR beta were amplified from RNA transcripts. RT-PCR in the first round (using the HTBI primer set) targeted the TCR CDR3. TCRdb reprocessed the multiplex PCR reads with MiXCR, giving one entry per CDR3 protein. The sample gives 300,000 to 450,000 distinct CDR3 sequences, 14% of which show up once; less than 20% is in the top ten. The source material was blood. The origin of the receptors is a woman under 40 with Graves' ophthalmopathy.

The table lists this clonotype with many counts. The chain is built from TRBV18 and TRBJ1-2, with 9 bases lining up with TRBD1. Trimming cost V 3 bases and J 4 bases; bases outside gene matches: 9. CDR1 is KGHSH, CDR2 LQKENI, per germline. This CDR3 is 16 amino acids long. In DNA, the CDR3 is TGTGCCAGCTCACCGAGGTCTGGGACAGGGATCTATGGCTACACCTTC. Its protein is CASSPRSGTGIYGYTF.

This clonotype has more than one count but fewer than ten. The rearrangement joins TRBV29-1 to TRBJ2-6; D remains ambiguous. Germline V gene data show CDR1 as SQVTM and CDR2 as ANQGSEA. This CDR3 is built from 14 residues. V dropped 4 bases and J dropped 4 bases, with 11 bases sitting between them. CDR3 nucleotide sequence: TGCAGCGTTGCCGCGATCCCCGGGGCCAACGTCCTGACTTTC. Its protein is CSVAAIPGANVLTF.

This clonotype was recorded many times. This chain joins TRBV3-1 and TRBJ2-1, with D possibly TRBD2 on 5 matching bases. CDR1 and CDR2 (germline): LGHDT, YNNKEL (reference sequence). The V end lost 3 bases, the J end lost 3 bases, and 12 bases lay between the germline ends. This CDR3 has 15 amino acids. CDR3 protein: CASSQTGSGYNEQFF. The CDR3 coding sequence is TGTGCCAGCAGCCAGACGGGAAGTGGCTACAATGAGCAGTTCTTC.

This clonotype has a count of ten or more. The V and J genes are TRBV5-1 and TRBJ2-3; 7 nucleotides align to TRBD1. V dropped 3 bases and J dropped 4; count of bases not matched to a gene: 14. This CDR3 contains 17 residues. Germline CDR1 is SGHRS and CDR2 is YFSETQ. CDR3 bases: TGCGCCAGCAGCTACCCTGTTACAGGGGTTGGTGCAGATACGCAGTATTTT. Its translation: CASSYPVTGVGADTQYF.

The rearrangement joins TRBV7-2 to TRBJ1-3; D remains ambiguous. Per the germline V gene, CDR1 is SGHTA and CDR2 is FQGNSA. The CDR3 extends over 15 amino acids. The V gene lost 0 bases and the J gene lost 4 bases, with 10 bases spanning the gap. This CDR3 is CASSLARFVGNTIYF. CDR3 sequence (DNA): TGTGCCAGCAGCTTAGCTCGTTTCGTAGGAAACACCATATATTTT. The variable domain in full, completed from reference TRBV7-2 and TRBJ1-3, reads GAGVSQSPSNKVTEKGKDVELRCDPISGHTALYWYRQSLGQGLEFLIYFQGNSAPDKSGLPSDRFSAERTGGSVSTLTIQRTQQEDSAVYLCASSLARFVGNTIYFGEGSWLTVV.

This clonotype was seen at least ten times. The V gene is TRBV27, the J gene TRBJ2-7; the D gene is possibly TRBD2 (6 bases). The V end lost 5 bases, the J end lost 6 bases, and 8 bases lay between the germline ends. Per germline, CDR1 MNHEY and CDR2 SMNVEV (reference sequence). The CDR3 sequence is 11 residues long. In nucleotides, the CDR3 is TGTGCCAGCAGTATGGGGGGCGAGCAGTACTTC. Translation: CASSMGGEQYF.

This clonotype was detected ten times or more. The J gene is TRBJ2-4, the V gene TRBV28, with 7 bases lining up with TRBD1. This CDR3 region has 16 residues. The germline gives CDR1 MDHEN, CDR2 SYDVKM. V lost 3 bases and J lost 2; bases outside the gene matches: 7. The CDR3: CASSFPGTVTKNIQYF. The CDR3 DNA sequence: TGTGCCAGCAGTTTTCCCGGGACAGTCACCAAAAACATTCAGTACTTC.

This clonotype was recorded many times. The chain combines TRBV20-1 with TRBJ1-1; 8 bases fit TRBD1. V lost 0 bases and J lost 0; bases outside the gene matches: 3. The CDR3 runs to 15 residues. Germline V gene data show CDR1 as DFQATT and CDR2 as SNEGSKA (reference sequence). The DNA of the CDR3 is TGCAGTGCTAGAGAAACAGGGGGTTTGAACACTGAAGCTTTCTTT. Amino acid sequence: CSARETGGLNTEAFF.